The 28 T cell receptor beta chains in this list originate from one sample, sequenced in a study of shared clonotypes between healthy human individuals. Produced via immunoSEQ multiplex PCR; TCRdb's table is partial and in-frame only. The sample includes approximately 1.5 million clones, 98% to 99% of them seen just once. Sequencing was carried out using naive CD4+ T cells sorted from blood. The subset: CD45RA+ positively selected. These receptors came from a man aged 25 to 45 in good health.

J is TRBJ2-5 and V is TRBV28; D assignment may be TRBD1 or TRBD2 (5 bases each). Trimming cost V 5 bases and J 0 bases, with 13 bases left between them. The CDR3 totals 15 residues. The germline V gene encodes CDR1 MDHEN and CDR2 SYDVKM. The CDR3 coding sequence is TGTGCCAGCAGTCCAGCGGACACCAACCAAGAGACCCAGTACTTC. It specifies CASSPADTNQETQYF.

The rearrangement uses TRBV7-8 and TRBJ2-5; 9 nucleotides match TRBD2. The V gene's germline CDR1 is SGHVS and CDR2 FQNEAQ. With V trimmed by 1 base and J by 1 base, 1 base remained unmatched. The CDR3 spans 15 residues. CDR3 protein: CASSLGGLAQETQYF. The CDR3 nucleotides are TGTGCCAGCAGCTTAGGGGGACTAGCCCAAGAGACCCAGTACTTC.

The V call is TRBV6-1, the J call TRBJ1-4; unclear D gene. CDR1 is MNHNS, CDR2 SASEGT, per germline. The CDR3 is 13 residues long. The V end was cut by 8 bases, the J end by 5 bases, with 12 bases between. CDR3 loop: CASARTANEKLFF. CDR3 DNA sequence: TGTGCCAGCGCCCGGACGGCAAATGAAAAACTGTTTTTT.

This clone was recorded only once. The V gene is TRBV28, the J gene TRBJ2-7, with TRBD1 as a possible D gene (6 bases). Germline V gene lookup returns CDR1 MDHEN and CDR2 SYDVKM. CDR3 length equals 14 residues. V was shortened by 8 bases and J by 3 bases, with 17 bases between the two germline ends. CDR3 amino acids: CASGQGIKDYEQYF. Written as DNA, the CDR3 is TGTGCCAGCGGTCAGGGGATTAAGGACTACGAGCAGTACTTC.

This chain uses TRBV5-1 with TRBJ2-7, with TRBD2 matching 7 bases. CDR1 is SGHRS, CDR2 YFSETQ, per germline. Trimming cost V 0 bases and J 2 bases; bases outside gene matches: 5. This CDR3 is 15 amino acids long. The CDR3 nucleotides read TGCGCCAGCAGCTTGGTACTAGCGCCAACCTACGAGCAGTACTTC. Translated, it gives CASSLVLAPTYEQYF.

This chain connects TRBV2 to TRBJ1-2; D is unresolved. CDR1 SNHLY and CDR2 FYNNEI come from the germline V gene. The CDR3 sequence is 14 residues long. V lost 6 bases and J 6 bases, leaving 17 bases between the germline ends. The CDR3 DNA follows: TGTGCCAGCAGCCAAGCCACTGGGGTGAATGGCTACACCTTC. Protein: CASSQATGVNGYTF.

In DNA form, the CDR3 reads TGTGCCAGTAGTATACAGGGGACCCTTGGAGCCCAGCATTTT. Amino acid sequence: CASSIQGTLGAQHF. This sequence joins TRBV19 and TRBJ1-5; weak D call: TRBD1 (6 bases). The V gene's germline CDR1 is LNHDA and CDR2 SQIVND (reference sequence). V was cut by 2 bases and J by 11 bases, with 16 bases left in between. The CDR3 runs 14 residues.

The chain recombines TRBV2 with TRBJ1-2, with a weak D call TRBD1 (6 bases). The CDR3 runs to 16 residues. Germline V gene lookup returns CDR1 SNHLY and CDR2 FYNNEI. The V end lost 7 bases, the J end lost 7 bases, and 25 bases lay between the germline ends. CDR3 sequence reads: CASKAVGGQSRIGYTF. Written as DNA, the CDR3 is TGTGCCAGCAAGGCCGTGGGCGGACAGAGCCGTATTGGCTACACCTTC.

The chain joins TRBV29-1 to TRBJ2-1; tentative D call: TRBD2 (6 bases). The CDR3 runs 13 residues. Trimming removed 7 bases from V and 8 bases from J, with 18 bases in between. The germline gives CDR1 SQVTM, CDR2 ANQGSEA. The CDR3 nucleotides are TGCAGCGCTGGGACTGCCCGAGGCGATGAGCAGTTCTTC. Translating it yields CSAGTARGDEQFF.

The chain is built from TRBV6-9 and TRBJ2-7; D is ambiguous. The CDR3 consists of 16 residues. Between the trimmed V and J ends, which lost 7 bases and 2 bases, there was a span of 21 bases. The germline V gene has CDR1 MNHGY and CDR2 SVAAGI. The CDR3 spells CASNPPGESLTYEQYF. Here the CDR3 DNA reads TGTGCCAGCAATCCCCCTGGAGAATCACTCACCTACGAGCAGTACTTC.

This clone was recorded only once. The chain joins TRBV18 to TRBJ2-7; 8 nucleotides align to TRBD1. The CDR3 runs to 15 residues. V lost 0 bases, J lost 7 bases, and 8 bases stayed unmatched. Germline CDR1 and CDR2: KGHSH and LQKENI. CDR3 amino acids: CASSPPGDRLGEQYF. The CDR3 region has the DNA TGTGCCAGCTCACCACCTGGGGACAGGCTCGGGGAGCAGTACTTC.

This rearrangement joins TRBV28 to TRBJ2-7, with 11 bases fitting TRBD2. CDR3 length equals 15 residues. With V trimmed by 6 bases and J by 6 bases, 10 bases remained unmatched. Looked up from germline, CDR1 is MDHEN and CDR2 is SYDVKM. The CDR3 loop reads CASSRRLAGRGEQYF. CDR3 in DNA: TGTGCCAGCAGCAGACGACTAGCGGGAAGAGGCGAGCAGTACTTC.

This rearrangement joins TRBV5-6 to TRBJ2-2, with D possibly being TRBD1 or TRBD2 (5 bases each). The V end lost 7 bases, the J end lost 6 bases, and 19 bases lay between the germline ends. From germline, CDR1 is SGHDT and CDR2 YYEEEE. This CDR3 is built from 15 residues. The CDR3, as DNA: TGTGCCAGCGGTTTGTGGGACCGAGAGGCCGGGGAGCTGTTTTTT. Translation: CASGLWDREAGELFF.

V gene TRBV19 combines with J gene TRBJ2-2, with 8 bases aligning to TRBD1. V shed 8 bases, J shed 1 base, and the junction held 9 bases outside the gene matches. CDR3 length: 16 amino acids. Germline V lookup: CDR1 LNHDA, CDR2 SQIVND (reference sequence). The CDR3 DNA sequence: TGTGCCAGTTACCGAGGACAGGGATTGAACACCGGGGAGCTGTTTTTT. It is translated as CASYRGQGLNTGELFF.

The CDR3, as DNA: TGTGCCAGCTCACCAGAGGGGCAGATCTACGAGCAGTACTTC. Translating gives CASSPEGQIYEQYF. The V gene is TRBV18, the J gene TRBJ2-7, with D tentatively TRBD1 or TRBD2 (5 bases each). This CDR3 spans 14 amino acids. Germline V lookup: CDR1 KGHSH, CDR2 LQKENI. Trimming stripped 2 bases from V and 3 bases from J, with 11 bases between.

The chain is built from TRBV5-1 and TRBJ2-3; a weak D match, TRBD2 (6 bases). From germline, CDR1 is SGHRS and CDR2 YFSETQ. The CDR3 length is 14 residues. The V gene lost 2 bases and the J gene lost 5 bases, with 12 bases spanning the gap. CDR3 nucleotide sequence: TGCGCCAGCAGCTTTCGACTAGTTGGAGATACGCAGTATTTT. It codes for CASSFRLVGDTQYF.

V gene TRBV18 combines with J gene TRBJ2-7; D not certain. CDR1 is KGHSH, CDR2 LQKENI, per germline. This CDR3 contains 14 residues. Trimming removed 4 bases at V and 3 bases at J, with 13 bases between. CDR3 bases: TGTGCCAGCTCACTTACGGACCAGAACTACGAGCAGTACTTC. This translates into CASSLTDQNYEQYF.

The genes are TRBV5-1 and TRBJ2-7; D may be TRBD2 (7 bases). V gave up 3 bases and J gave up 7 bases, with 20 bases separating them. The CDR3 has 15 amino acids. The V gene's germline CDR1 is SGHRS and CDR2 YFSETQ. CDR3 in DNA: TGCGCCAGCAGCTCCACCGGGACTACAGGGTCGGAGCAGTACTTC. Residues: CASSSTGTTGSEQYF. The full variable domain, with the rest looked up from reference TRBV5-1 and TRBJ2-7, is KAGVTQTPRYLIKTRGQQVTLSCSPISGHRSVSWYQQTPGQGLQFLFEYFSETQRNKGNFPGRFSGRQFSNSRSEMNVSTLELGDSALYLCASSSTGTTGSEQYFGPGTRLTVT.

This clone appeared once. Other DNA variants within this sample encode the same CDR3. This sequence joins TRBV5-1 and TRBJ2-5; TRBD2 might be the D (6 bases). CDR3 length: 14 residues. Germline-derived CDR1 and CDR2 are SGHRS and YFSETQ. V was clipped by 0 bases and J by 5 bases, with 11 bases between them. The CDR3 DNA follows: TGCGCCAGCAGCTTGGGCGGGGTCCGGGAGACCCAGTACTTC. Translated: CASSLGGVRETQYF. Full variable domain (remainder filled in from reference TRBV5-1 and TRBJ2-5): KAGVTQTPRYLIKTRGQQVTLSCSPISGHRSVSWYQQTPGQGLQFLFEYFSETQRNKGNFPGRFSGRQFSNSRSEMNVSTLELGDSALYLCASSLGGVRETQYFGPGTRLLVL.

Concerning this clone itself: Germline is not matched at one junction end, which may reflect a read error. CDR3 bases: TGTGCCAGCAGTGCCACATACGGGCAGTACTTC. Amino acid sequence: CASSATYGQYF. The chain couples TRBV6-1 to TRBJ2-7; no clear D. Germline loops: CDR1 MNHNS, CDR2 SASEGT. This CDR3 spans 11 amino acids.

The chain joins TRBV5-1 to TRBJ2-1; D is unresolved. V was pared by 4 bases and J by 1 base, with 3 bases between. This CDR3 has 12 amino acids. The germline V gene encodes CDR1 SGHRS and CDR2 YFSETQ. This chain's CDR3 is CASSPSYNEQFF. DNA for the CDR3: TGCGCCAGCAGCCCTTCCTACAATGAGCAGTTCTTC.

The CDR3 loop reads CASSLGRRQGRQPQHF. CDR3 sequence (DNA): TGTGCCAGCAGCTTAGGCCGTAGACAGGGGCGACAGCCCCAGCATTTT. V gene TRBV13 combines with J gene TRBJ1-5; 8 bases are a match to TRBD1. Germline V gene data show CDR1 as PRHDT and CDR2 as FYEKMQ (reference sequence). The CDR3 length is 16 residues. V was pared by 0 bases and J by 7 bases, with 8 bases of the junction left unmatched. The entire variable domain, with the rest obtained from reference TRBV13 and TRBJ1-5, is as follows: AAGVIQSPRHLIKEKRETATLKCYPIPRHDTVYWYQQGPGQDPQFLISFYEKMQSDKGSIPDRFSAQQFSDYHSELNMSSLELGDSALYFCASSLGRRQGRQPQHFGDGTRLSIL.

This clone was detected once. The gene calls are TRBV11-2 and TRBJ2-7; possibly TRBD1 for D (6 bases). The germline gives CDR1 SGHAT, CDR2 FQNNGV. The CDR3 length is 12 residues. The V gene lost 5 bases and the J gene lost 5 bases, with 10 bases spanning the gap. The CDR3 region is CASSPRGHEQYF. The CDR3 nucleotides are TGTGCCAGCAGCCCCAGGGGCCACGAGCAGTACTTC.

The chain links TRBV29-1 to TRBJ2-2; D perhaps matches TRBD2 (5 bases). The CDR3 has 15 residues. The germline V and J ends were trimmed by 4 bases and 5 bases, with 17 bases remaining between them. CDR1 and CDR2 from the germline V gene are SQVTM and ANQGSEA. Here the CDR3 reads CSVVVGWRSTGELFF. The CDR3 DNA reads TGCAGCGTTGTTGTTGGGTGGAGGTCAACCGGGGAGCTGTTTTTT.

The CDR3 protein is CASSPFQGAQETQYF. The DNA for the CDR3 is TGTGCCAGCTCACCATTCCAGGGGGCCCAAGAGACCCAGTACTTC. The chain employs TRBV18 and TRBJ2-5, with 8 bases lining up with TRBD1. The CDR3 spans 15 residues. Germline-derived CDR1 and CDR2 are KGHSH and LQKENI. Trimming took 2 bases from V and 1 from J; bases not matched to a gene: 3.

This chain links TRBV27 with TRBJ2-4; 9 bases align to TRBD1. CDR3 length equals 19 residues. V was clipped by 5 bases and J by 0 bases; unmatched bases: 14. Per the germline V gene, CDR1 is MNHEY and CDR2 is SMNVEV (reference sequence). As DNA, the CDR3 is TGTGCCAGCAGTCAAACCGGGACAGGGATGGTGCTAGCCAAAAACATTCAGTACTTC. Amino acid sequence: CASSQTGTGMVLAKNIQYF.

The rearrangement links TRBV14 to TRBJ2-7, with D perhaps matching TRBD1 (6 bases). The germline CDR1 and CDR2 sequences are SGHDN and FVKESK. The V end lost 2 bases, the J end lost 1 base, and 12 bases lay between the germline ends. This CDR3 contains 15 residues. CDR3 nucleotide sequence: TGTGCCAGCAGCCAATTCTCAGGGGAGTCCTACGAGCAGTACTTC. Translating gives CASSQFSGESYEQYF.

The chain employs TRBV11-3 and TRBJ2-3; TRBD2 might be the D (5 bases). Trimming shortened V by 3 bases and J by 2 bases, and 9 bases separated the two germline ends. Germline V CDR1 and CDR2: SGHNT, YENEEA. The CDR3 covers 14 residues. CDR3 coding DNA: TGTGCCAGCAGCTTCGGCGGGCTCACAGATACGCAGTATTTT. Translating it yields CASSFGGLTDTQYF.